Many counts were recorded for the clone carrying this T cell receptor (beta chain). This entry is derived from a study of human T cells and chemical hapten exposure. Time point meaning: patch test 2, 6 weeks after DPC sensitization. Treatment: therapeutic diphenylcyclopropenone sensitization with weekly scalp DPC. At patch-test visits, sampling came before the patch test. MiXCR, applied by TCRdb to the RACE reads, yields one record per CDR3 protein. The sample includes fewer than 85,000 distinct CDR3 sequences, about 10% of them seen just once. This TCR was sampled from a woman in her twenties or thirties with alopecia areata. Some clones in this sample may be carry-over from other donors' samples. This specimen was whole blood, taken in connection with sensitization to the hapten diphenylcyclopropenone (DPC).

In nucleotides, the CDR3 is TGTGCCAGCACCCTGACAGGGAAGAACACTGAAGCTTTCTTT. Its protein product is CASTLTGKNTEAFF. The chain joins TRBV7-9 to TRBJ1-1; the match to TRBD1 covers 7 bases. Germline V lookup: CDR1 SEHNR, CDR2 FQNEAQ (reference sequence). V shed 7 bases, J shed 1 base, and the junction held 6 bases outside the gene matches. The CDR3 spans 14 residues.